The entry below gives a single T cell receptor (beta chain) sequence along with its context. The data were taken from a study of blood T cell repertoires in COVID-19. Study-wide context: Sources were T cells, B-cell-depleted T cells, or PBMCs; the material itself was cDNA or gDNA.

Data came from immunoSEQ multiplex PCR; TCRdb stores just in-frame clones and leaves some out. There are 110,000 or so clones in the sample; 85% to 90% occur only once, and approximately 4.3% lies in the top ten. CDR3 size: 15 residues. Losses at the gene ends were 5 bases for V and 2 bases for J; bases not matched to a gene: 6. Germline V gene lookup returns CDR1 SGHTA and CDR2 FQGNSA. The source of this sequence is a woman between 50 and 59 years old with acute or convalescent COVID-19. The specimen was peripheral blood. V and J are TRBV7-2 and TRBJ2-7, with 10 bases aligning to TRBD2. The CDR3 reads CASSEGLAGAYEQYF. DNA for the CDR3: TGTGCCAGCAGCGAGGGCCTAGCGGGGGCCTACGAGCAGTACTTC.